Given below is one TCR beta chain in context. Its antigen remains unknown. The sample is drawn from a study of blood T cells in healthy people across ages. Study outcomes and limitations: Diversity figures based on one million T cells were deemed too low. No conclusive comparison of naive versus antigen-experienced cells was possible with unsorted PBMCs.

A second PCR, run for about 6 to 11 cycles, used a sample-barcoded 5' primer plus a J-beta primer mix. Each cDNA molecule received a tag from a template-switch adaptor that had 12 random nucleotides. TCRdb called the 5' RACE reads again in MiXCR, with one record for every CDR3 protein. The repertoire includes over a million distinct CDR3 sequences, about 43% of them detected once, and roughly 8.2% sits in the top ten. Per sample, at least 5.5 micrograms of total RNA were extracted. Sequenced input: blood. This clonotype was sampled from a young woman in good health.

DNA of the CDR3: TGCGCCAGCAGCTTAGGCGGGACTAGTGACCCCGGGGAGCTGTTTTTT. Its translation: CASSLGGTSDPGELFF. This chain joins TRBV5-1 and TRBJ2-2; 8 bases align to TRBD2. V gave up 2 bases and J gave up 6 bases; unmatched junction bases: 9. CDR1 is SGHRS and CDR2 is YFSETQ in the germline V gene. This CDR3 region has 16 residues.